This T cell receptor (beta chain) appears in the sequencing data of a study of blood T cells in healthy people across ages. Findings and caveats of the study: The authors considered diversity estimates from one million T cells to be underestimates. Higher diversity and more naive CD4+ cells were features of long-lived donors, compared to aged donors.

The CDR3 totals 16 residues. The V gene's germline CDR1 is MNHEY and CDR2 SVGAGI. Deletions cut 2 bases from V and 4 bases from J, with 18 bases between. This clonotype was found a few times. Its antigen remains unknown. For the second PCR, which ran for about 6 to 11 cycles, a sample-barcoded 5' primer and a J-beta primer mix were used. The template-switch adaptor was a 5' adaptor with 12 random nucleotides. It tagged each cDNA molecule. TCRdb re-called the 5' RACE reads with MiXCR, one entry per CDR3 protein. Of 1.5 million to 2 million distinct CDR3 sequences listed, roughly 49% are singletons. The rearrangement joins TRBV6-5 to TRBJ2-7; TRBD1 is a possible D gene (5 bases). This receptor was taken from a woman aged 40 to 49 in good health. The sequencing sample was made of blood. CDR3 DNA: TGTGCCAGCAGTTACACGGCAGGGTGGATCTCGTACGAGCAGTACTTC. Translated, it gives CASSYTAGWISYEQYF.